This TCR beta chain originates from a study of T cell responses to AZD1222 COVID-19 vaccine (dated by TCRdb to about 2021). At the level of the whole study: A total of more than 230 trial participants underwent TCR sequencing, of whom some 200 had received two doses of AZD1222 and approximately 25 had received two doses of the MenACWY control vaccine. Trial participants were enrolled by age into subgroups of 18-55, 56-69 and 70-plus years, and around 140, 26 and 57 TCR-sequenced participants, respectively, were included in these subgroups.

This clone appeared a few times. Its binding antigen is unknown. One base away there is no much larger clone; base qualities are not given. V sheds 5 bases and J sheds 6 bases, leaving 23 bases between their ends. There are 17 amino acids in the CDR3, from cysteine to phenylalanine inclusive. Left in the record is the CDR3 DNA by itself, 51 bases read in frame from the first base. CDR1 and CDR2 are drawn from the germline V gene: MNHEY, SVGEGT. This specimen's time point label, per the study, means: baseline before first vaccination. The label giving this sample's treatment or condition can be read as: meningococcal conjugate vaccine given as trial control. The vaccinee samples were drawn from two UK trials, COV001 and COV002, one of which was a single-blind randomized controlled phase 2/3 trial testing AZD1222 (ChAdOx1 nCoV-19) in healthy adults. For TCRbeta chain sequencing, PBMC samples were collected from trial participants at day 0 and at day 28 after the second dose.

The study at large found these results: Because no day 14 peak-response samples were available, repertoires were characterized only after the peak T cell response. Most participants were white British and females outnumbered males, and the authors suggested that clonal diversity may have been underestimated. Conclusions about previously exposed vaccinees were limited because only five to seven AZD1222 recipients were SARS-CoV-2 seropositive at baseline. Vaccine-associated CD4 TCRs spanned the whole spike protein, with dominant responses in regions 160-218 and 743-854. In the small 56-69-year group, the increase in depth fell short of significance, most likely because of low power. After two AZD1222 doses, spike-specific TCR breadth and depth were significantly higher than at day 0 and than in MenACWY recipients. Reportedly, almost half of the unique spike-specific TCRs recognized epitopes lying outside the regions that are mutated in the B.1.351 and B.1.1.7 variants.

The CDR3 regions of human TCRbeta chains were subjected to immunosequencing. The authors processed their data as follows. Repertoire TCRs were matched against a reference library of SARS-CoV-2-specific TCRs generated with the MIRA antigen-specificity platform. Breadth was defined as the fraction of unique TCRs that were SARS-CoV-2-associated, and depth was defined as the fraction of total T cells that were SARS-CoV-2-associated. Using the MIRA data, each spike-specific TCR was assigned both to the spike region to which the TCR was reactive and to a CD4 or CD8 class. Log10-transformed breadth and depth values were compared by one-way ANOVA with Sidak's multiple comparisons tests. This immuneACCESS table, as held by TCRdb, lists in-frame sequences with V and J called but not all clones. Of the missing ones, under half trace to an unresolved V gene in checked studies; the others have no known cause. That table is the source of V, J and clone size, and D and trimming were worked out from the DNA. This sample lists around 100,000 clones; around 87% were detected once. The leading ten clones occupy over 4% of the sample.

This clonotype originated in an adult in good health. The material was peripheral blood, obtained on day 0 of MenACWY control vaccination. The V gene is TRBV6-2 or TRBV6-3 and the J gene is TRBJ2-1, with TRBD2 as a weak D call on 6 bases. The CDR3 in this case is CASSTQTSSEGPNEQFF. The bases are TGTGCCAGCAGTACGCAGACCTCTAGCGAGGGCCCCAATGAGCAGTTCTTC.